This is a list of T cell receptor beta chains from one sample in a study of cytomegalovirus exposure and HLA in healthy donors. TCRdb's copy holds only in-frame clones and misses some; the assay was immunoSEQ multiplex PCR. The sample contains roughly 150,000 clones, 65% to 85% of which appear only once. The sample consisted of PBMCs. The receptors originated from a woman in her late teens or twenties in good health and CMV-seronegative. Both conserved end residues are part of each CDR3. A D gene is named only where the DNA matches it firmly. The size field is filled for only some rows; it gives once, few, many or a size class.

TRBV28	TRBD1	once	TRBJ1-5	TGTGCCAGCAGACTAGGACAGGTCAATCAGCCCCAGCATTTT	CASRLGQVNQPQHF
TRBV6-1	TRBD1	.	TRBJ2-6	TGTGCCAGCAGTGGACGGGACAGGGAGGCGGTCGGGGCCAACGTCCTGACTTTC	CASSGRDREAVGANVLTF
TRBV2	.	.	TRBJ1-6	TGTGCCAGCAGTGCAGGGGAGTGGGAAAATTCACCCCTCCACTTT	CASSAGEWENSPLHF
TRBV6-5	TRBD2	.	TRBJ2-1	TGTGCCAGCAGCCCCACTAGCGGGGGGCCCGGTGAGCAGTTCTTC	CASSPTSGGPGEQFF
TRBV9	.	.	TRBJ2-1	TGTGCCAGCAGCGTAGCTAGCTCCTACAATGAGCAGTTCTTC	CASSVASSYNEQFF
TRBV9	.	.	TRBJ2-7	TGTGCCAGCAGCGTAGGTAGCGGTACCAGCTCCTACGAGCAGTACTTC	CASSVGSGTSSYEQYF
TRBV6-5	TRBD1	.	TRBJ1-1	TGTGCCAGCAGTTTTGGGACAGGGTCACCAGCTTTCTTT	CASSFGTGSPAFF
TRBV29-1	TRBD2	.	TRBJ2-1	TGCAGCGTCGATCCCGGGACTAGCGGGGGGGCCGGCGATGAGCAGTTCTTC	CSVDPGTSGGAGDEQFF
TRBV25-1	.	.	TRBJ2-7	TGTGCCAGCAGTGAATATAGGACAGCCACCTACGAGCAGTACTTC	CASSEYRTATYEQYF
TRBV4-2	TRBD2	few	TRBJ2-3	TGTGCCAGCAGCCAAGATCTTGGGGGGGGCACAGATACGCAGTATTTT	CASSQDLGGGTDTQYF
TRBV11-2	.	.	TRBJ1-1	TGTGCCAGCAGCTTGGGGGGGTTGGCTGAAGCTTTCTTT	CASSLGGLAEAFF
TRBV6-5	.	.	TRBJ1-1	TGTGCCAGCAGGGATGGACAGTACCTCACTGAAGCTTTCTTT	CASRDGQYLTEAFF
TRBV6-5	.	.	TRBJ2-5	TGTGCCAGCAGTGTCTCAGGGATACAAGAGACCCAGTACTTC	CASSVSGIQETQYF
TRBV14	TRBD1	.	TRBJ2-5	TGTGCCAGCAGCCATAAAGGAGTAAACAGGGGGGTTGGGGAGACCCAGTACTTC	CASSHKGVNRGVGETQYF
TRBV23-1	.	.	TRBJ2-5	TGCGCCAGCAGTCAATCCTCCCGGGACATAGGGGGTGAGACCCAGTACTTC	CASSQSSRDIGGETQYF
TRBV7-7	TRBD2	.	TRBJ2-5	TGTGCCAGCAGCTCGGGACTAGCAGGGGGTTCTGTGCCCCAGTACTTC	CASSSGLAGGSVPQYF
TRBV10-1	TRBD2	once	TRBJ2-7	TGCGCCAGCCAGCGGGGGGTATACTACGAGCAGTACTTC	CASQRGVYYEQYF
TRBV6-1	TRBD1	.	TRBJ1-1	TGTGCCAGCAGCCTGGACAGGATGTCTGAAGCTTTCTTT	CASSLDRMSEAFF
TRBV2	TRBD1	.	TRBJ1-4	TGTGCCAGCCTCCGGGACAGGGGTGAAAAACTGTTTTTT	CASLRDRGEKLFF
TRBV7-2	TRBD2	.	TRBJ2-3	TGTGCCAGCAGCTTAGATGGGACTACATACACAGATACGCAGTATTTT	CASSLDGTTYTDTQYF
TRBV9	.	few	TRBJ2-1	TGTGCCAGCAGCGTAGTAGCAGGGTACAATGAGCAGTTCTTC	CASSVVAGYNEQFF
TRBV7-9	.	few	TRBJ1-2	TGTGCCAGCAGCTTAGCGTGGTCGGACACCCCTTCTAACTATGGCTACACCTTC	CASSLAWSDTPSNYGYTF
TRBV7-8	.	.	TRBJ2-7	TGTGCCAGCAGCTTATACAGGGCCAGCTCCTACGAGCAGTACTTC	CASSLYRASSYEQYF
TRBV6-5	.	.	TRBJ1-1	TGTGCCAGCAAAACTTCTGGAACAGCGAACACTGAAGCTTTCTTT	CASKTSGTANTEAFF
TRBV5-1	.	.	TRBJ2-1	TGCGCCAGCAGTTTTGCAGGGGGGTCGTACAATGAGCAGTTCTTC	CASSFAGGSYNEQFF
TRBV5-5	.	.	TRBJ2-1	TGTGCCAGCAGTAGACAGGACCTCTCCTACAATGAGCAGTTCTTC	CASSRQDLSYNEQFF
TRBV25-1	.	.	TRBJ1-6	TGTGCCAGCAATGCGGGAAATTCACCCCTCCACTTT	CASNAGNSPLHF
TRBV19	.	few	TRBJ2-5	TGTGCCAGTAGTATAGTGGCCTCGGAGACCCAGTACTTC	CASSIVASETQYF
TRBV7-2	.	.	TRBJ1-4	TGTGCCAGCAGCTCCCAACAGGGAACTAATGAAAAACTGTTTTTT	CASSSQQGTNEKLFF
TRBV6-1	.	few	TRBJ1-5	TGTGCCAGCAGTGACCTCACCGGGGGGGGAAATCAGCCCCAGCATTTT	CASSDLTGGGNQPQHF
TRBV19	.	.	TRBJ2-4	TGTGCCAGTAGTATATGGGCAGCCGAAGCCAAAAACATTCAGTACTTC	CASSIWAAEAKNIQYF
TRBV27	.	.	TRBJ1-2	TGTGCCAGCAGTTCATATGGAGGGGCCCGATATGGCTACACCTTC	CASSSYGGARYGYTF
TRBV27	TRBD1	.	TRBJ2-7	TGTGCCAGCAGTCTCTCCGGGACAGACTACGAGCAGTACTTC	CASSLSGTDYEQYF
TRBV6-5	TRBD1	.	TRBJ2-7	TGTGCCATCGGACAGGGGTCCTACGAGCAGTACTTC	CAIGQGSYEQYF
TRBV19	.	.	TRBJ1-1	TGTGCCAGTAGTATTAGTTGGCAGGGGATATCTGAAGCTTTCTTT	CASSISWQGISEAFF
TRBV5-1	TRBD2	few	TRBJ2-3	TGCGCCAGCAGCTTGGGACTAGCGGGGGGAGATACGCAGTATTTT	CASSLGLAGGDTQYF
TRBV10-3	.	.	TRBJ1-1	TGTGCCATCGGGGACATACCGATGAACACTGAAGCTTTCTTT	CAIGDIPMNTEAFF
TRBV7-9	.	.	TRBJ1-5	TGTGCCAGCAGTTATAGCAATCAGCCCCAGCATTTT	CASSYSNQPQHF